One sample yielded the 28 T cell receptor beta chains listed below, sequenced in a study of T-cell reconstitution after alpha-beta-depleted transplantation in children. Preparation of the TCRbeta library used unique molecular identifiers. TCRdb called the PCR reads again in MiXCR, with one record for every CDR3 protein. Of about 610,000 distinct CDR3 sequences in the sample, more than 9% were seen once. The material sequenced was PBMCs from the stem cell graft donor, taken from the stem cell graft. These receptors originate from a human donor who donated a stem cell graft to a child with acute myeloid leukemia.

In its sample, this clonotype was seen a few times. The CDR3 region is CASSHQLGTSGMEELFF. For the CDR3, the DNA is TGTGCCAGCAGCCACCAGCTTGGGACTAGCGGGATGGAGGAGCTGTTTTTT. This sequence joins TRBV6-2 or TRBV6-3 and TRBJ2-2, with 13 bases that match TRBD2. The CDR3 runs to 17 residues. Germline trimming cut 6 bases from V and 10 bases from J; bases unmatched to any gene: 14. CDR1 and CDR2 (germline): MNHEY, SVGEGT.

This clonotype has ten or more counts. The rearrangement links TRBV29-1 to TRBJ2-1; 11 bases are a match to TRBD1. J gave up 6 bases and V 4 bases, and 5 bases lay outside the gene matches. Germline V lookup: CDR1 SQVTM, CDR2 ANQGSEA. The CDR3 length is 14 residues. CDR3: CSVAGTGGINEQFF. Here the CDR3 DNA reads TGCAGCGTTGCCGGGACAGGGGGTATCAATGAGCAGTTCTTC.

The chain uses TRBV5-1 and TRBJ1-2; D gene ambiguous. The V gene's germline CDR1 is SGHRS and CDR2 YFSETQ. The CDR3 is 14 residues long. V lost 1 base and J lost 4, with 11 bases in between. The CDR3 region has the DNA TGCGCCAGCAGCTTGTCCAGCCTTTTCTATGGCTACACCTTC. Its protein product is CASSLSSLFYGYTF.

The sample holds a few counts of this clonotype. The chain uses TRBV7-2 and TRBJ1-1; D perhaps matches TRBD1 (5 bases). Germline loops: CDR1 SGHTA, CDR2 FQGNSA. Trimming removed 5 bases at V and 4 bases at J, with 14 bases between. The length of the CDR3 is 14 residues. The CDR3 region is CASSVGRTVTEAFF. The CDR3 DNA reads TGTGCCAGCAGCGTGGGACGTACGGTCACTGAAGCTTTCTTT.

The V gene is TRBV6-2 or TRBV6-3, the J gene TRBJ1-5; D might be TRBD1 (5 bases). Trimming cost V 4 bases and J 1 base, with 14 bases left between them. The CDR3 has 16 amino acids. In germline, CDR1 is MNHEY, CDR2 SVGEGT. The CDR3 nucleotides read TGTGCCAGCAGTTTCTCCTCAGGGAAGAGCAATCAGCCCCAGCATTTT. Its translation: CASSFSSGKSNQPQHF.

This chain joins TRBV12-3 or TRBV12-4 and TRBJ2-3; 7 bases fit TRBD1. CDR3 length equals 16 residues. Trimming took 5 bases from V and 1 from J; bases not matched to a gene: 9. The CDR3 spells CASSPQTGSGTDTQYF. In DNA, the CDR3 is TGTGCCAGCAGTCCCCAGACAGGGTCAGGCACAGATACGCAGTATTTT.

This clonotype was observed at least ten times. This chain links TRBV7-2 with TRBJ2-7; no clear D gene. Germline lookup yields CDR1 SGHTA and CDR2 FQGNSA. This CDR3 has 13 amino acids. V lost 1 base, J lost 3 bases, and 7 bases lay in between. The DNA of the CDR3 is TGTGCCAGCAGCTTAGTAATGCTCTACGAGCAGTACTTC. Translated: CASSLVMLYEQYF.

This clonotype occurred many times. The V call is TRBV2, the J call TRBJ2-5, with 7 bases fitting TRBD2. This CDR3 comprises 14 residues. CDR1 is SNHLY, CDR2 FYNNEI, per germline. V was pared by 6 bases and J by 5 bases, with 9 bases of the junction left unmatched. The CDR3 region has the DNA TGTGCCAGCAGAGTGACGGGAGGTGGGGAGACCCAGTACTTC. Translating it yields CASRVTGGGETQYF. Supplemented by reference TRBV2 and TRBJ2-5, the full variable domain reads EPEVTQTPSHQVTQMGQEVILRCVPISNHLYFYWYRQILGQKVEFLVSFYNNEISEKSEIFDDQFSVERPDGSNFTLKIRSTKLEDSAMYFCASRVTGGGETQYFGPGTRLLVL.

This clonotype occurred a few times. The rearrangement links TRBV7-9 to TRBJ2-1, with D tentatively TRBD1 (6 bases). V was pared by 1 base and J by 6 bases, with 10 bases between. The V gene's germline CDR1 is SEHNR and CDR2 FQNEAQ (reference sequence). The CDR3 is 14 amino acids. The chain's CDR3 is CASSLGQGPNEQFF. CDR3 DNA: TGTGCCAGCAGCTTAGGTCAGGGGCCCAATGAGCAGTTCTTC.

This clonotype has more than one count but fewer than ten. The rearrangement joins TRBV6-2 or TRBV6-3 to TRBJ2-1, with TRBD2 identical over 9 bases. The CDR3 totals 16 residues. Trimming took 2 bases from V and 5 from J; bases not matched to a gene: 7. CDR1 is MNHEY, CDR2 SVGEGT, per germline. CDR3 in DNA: TGTGCCAGCAGTTACGAGAGCGGGAGGCCCGACAATGAGCAGTTCTTC. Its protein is CASSYESGRPDNEQFF.

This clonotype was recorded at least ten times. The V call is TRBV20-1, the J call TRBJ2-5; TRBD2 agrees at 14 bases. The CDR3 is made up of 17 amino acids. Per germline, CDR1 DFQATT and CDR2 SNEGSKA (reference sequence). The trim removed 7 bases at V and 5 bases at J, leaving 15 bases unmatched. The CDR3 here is CSVQSGLAGVTRETQYF. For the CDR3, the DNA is TGCAGTGTCCAATCGGGACTAGCGGGAGTTACGAGGGAGACCCAGTACTTC.

CDR3 amino acids: CASSPQGTMQYF. The CDR3 nucleotides are TGTGCCAGCAGCCCCCAGGGAACGATGCAGTATTTT. This chain connects TRBV11-2 to TRBJ2-3; a weak D match, TRBD1 (5 bases). Germline V gene data show CDR1 as SGHAT and CDR2 as FQNNGV. V lost 5 bases to trimming and J lost 11 bases, with 14 bases between them. This CDR3 is built from 12 residues. Supplemented by reference TRBV11-2 and TRBJ2-3, the full variable domain reads EAGVAQSPRYKIIEKRQSVAFWCNPISGHATLYWYQQILGQGPKLLIQFQNNGVVDDSQLPKDRFSAERLKGVDSTLKIQPAKLEDSAVYLCASSPQGTMQYFGPGTRLTVL.

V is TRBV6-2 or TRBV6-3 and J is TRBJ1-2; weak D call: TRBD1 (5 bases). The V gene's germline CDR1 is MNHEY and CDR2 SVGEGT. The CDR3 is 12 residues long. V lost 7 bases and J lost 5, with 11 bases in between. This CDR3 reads CASTAGLYGYTF. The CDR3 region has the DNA TGTGCCAGCACGGCAGGGCTTTATGGCTACACCTTC.

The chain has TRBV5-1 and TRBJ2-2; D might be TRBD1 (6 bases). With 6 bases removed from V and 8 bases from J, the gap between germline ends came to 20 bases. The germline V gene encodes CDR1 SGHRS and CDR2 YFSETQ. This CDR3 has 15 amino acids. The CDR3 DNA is TGCGCCAGCACCTGGGGGCACCAAGGGGCTGGGGAGCTGTTTTTT. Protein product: CASTWGHQGAGELFF.

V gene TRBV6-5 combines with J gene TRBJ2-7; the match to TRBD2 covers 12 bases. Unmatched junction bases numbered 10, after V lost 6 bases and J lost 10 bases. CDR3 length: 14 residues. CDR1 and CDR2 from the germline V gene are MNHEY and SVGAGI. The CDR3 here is CASSLDQTSGSQYF. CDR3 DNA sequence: TGTGCCAGCAGCCTAGATCAGACTAGCGGGAGCCAGTACTTC.

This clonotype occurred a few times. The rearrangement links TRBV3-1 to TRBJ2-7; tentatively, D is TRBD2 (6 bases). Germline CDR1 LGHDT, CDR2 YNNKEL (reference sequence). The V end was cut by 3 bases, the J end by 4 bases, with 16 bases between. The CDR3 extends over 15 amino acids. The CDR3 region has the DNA TGTGCCAGCAGCCAGGGGGGAGTTAAGATATACGAGCAGTACTTC. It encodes CASSQGGVKIYEQYF.

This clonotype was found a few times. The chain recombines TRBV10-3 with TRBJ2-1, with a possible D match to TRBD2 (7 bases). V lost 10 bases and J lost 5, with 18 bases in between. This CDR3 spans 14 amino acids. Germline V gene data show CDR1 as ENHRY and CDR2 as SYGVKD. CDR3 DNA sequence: TGTGCCAACGGAGGGGGAGCGGGAAACAATGAGCAGTTCTTC. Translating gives CANGGGAGNNEQFF.

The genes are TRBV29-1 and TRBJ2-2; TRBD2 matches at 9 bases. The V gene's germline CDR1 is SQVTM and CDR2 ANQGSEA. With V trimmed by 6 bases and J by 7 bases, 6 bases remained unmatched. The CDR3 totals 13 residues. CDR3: CSVTSGGVGELFF. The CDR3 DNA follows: TGCAGCGTGACTAGCGGAGGCGTCGGGGAGCTGTTTTTT.

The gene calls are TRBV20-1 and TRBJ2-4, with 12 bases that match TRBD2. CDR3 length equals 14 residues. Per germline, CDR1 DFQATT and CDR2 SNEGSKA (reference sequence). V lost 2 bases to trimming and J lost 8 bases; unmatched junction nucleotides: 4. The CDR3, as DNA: TGCAGTGCTAGACCTGCTAGCGGGAGGGACATTCAGTACTTC. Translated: CSARPASGRDIQYF.

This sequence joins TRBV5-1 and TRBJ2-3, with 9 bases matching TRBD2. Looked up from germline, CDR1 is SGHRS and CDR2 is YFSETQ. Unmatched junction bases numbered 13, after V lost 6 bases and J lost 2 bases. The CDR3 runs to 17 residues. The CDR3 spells CASKPGRASGATDTQYF. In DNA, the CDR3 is TGCGCCAGCAAGCCCGGGCGGGCTAGCGGGGCCACAGATACGCAGTATTTT. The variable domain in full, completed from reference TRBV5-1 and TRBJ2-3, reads KAGVTQTPRYLIKTRGQQVTLSCSPISGHRSVSWYQQTPGQGLQFLFEYFSETQRNKGNFPGRFSGRQFSNSRSEMNVSTLELGDSALYLCASKPGRASGATDTQYFGPGTRLTVL.

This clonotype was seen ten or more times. This CDR3 is CASSLGTSGSFEQFF. The CDR3 nucleotides read TGTGCCAGCAGCTTGGGTACTAGCGGGAGTTTTGAGCAGTTCTTC. This sequence joins TRBV5-5 and TRBJ2-1; 11 bases fit TRBD2. The CDR3 is 15 amino acids. Germline assignment: CDR1 SGHKS and CDR2 YYEKEE (reference sequence). Trimming removed 0 bases from V and 9 bases from J; junction bases left unmatched: 5.

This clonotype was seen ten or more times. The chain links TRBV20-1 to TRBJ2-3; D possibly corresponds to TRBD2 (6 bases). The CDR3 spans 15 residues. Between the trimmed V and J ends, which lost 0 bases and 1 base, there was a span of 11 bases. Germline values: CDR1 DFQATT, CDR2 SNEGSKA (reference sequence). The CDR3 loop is CSAREAASGTDTQYF. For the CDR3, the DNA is TGCAGTGCTAGAGAAGCGGCTAGCGGCACAGATACGCAGTATTTT.

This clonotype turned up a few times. This CDR3 is CASSFDSLTNTGELFF. CDR3 bases: TGTGCCAGCAGTTTCGACTCGTTGACGAACACCGGGGAGCTGTTTTTT. V and J are TRBV25-1 and TRBJ2-2; D unclear. The CDR3 is made up of 16 amino acids. V was shortened by 5 bases and J by 0 bases, with 13 bases between the two germline ends. Germline assignment: CDR1 MGHDK and CDR2 SYGVNS. The entire variable domain, with the rest obtained from reference TRBV25-1 and TRBJ2-2, is as follows: EADIYQTPRYLVIGTGKKITLECSQTMGHDKMYWYQQDPGMELHLIHYSYGVNSTEKGDLSSESTVSRIRTEHFPLTLESARPSHTSQYLCASSFDSLTNTGELFFGEGSRLTVL.

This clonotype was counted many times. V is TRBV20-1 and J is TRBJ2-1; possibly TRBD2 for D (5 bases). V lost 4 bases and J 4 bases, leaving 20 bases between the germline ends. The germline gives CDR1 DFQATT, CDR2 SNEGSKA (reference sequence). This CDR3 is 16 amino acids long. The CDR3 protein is CSAKDSSLDPYNEQFF. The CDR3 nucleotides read TGCAGTGCTAAGGACTCCTCCCTCGACCCGTACAATGAGCAGTTCTTC.

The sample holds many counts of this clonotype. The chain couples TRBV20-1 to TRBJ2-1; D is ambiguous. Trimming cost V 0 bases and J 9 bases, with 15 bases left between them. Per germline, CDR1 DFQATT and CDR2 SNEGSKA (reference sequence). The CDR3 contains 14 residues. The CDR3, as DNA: TGCAGTGCTAGAGATAGGGCCAAGATCGGTGAGCAGTTCTTC. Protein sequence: CSARDRAKIGEQFF.

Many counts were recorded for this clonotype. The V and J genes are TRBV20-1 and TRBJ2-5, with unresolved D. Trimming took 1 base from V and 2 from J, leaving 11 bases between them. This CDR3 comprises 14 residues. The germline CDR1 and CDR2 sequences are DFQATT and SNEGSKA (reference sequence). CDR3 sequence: CSARVVQRQETQYF. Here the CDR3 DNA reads TGCAGTGCTAGAGTGGTTCAACGACAAGAGACCCAGTACTTC.

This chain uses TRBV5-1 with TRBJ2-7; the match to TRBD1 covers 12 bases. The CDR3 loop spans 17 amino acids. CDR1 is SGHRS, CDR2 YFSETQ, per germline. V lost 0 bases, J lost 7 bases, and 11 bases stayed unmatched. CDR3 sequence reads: CASSLGLRGQGAGEQYF. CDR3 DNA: TGCGCCAGCAGCTTGGGACTTCGGGGACAGGGGGCGGGTGAGCAGTACTTC. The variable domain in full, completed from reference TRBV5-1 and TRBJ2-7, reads KAGVTQTPRYLIKTRGQQVTLSCSPISGHRSVSWYQQTPGQGLQFLFEYFSETQRNKGNFPGRFSGRQFSNSRSEMNVSTLELGDSALYLCASSLGLRGQGAGEQYFGPGTRLTVT.

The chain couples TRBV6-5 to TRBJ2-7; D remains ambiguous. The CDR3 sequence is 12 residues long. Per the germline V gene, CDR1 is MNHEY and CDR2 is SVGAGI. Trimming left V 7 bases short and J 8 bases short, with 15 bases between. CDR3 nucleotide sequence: TGTGCCAGCACTTCAAGGGATGCCCAGCAGTACTTC. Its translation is CASTSRDAQQYF.